This T cell receptor (beta chain) was retrieved from a study of T cell repertoires in cytomegalovirus infection. The overall study: The public TCR beta signatures pointed to both CMV infection and matching HLA type.

This clonotype was picked up one time. Its target is not known. The CDR3 covers 12 residues. Trimming took 0 bases from V and 7 from J; bases not matched to a gene: 1. Germline-derived CDR1 and CDR2 are SGHDT and YYEEEE. TCRdb re-called the reads with MiXCR, one entry per CDR3 protein. The repertoire holds approximately 1,000,000 distinct CDR3 sequences, with roughly a third as singletons. The sequencing used cultured CD8+ T cells from PBMCs, collected from culture after CMV antigen stimulation. The rearrangement uses TRBV5-6 and TRBJ2-7; TRBD2 aligns across 7 bases. The sequence derives from a human donor in good health (CMV status not recorded). Some clones in this sample may be carry-over from other donors' samples. CDR3 protein: CASSLGTREQYF. The CDR3 DNA sequence: TGTGCCAGCAGCTTGGGGACTAGGGAGCAGTACTTC.